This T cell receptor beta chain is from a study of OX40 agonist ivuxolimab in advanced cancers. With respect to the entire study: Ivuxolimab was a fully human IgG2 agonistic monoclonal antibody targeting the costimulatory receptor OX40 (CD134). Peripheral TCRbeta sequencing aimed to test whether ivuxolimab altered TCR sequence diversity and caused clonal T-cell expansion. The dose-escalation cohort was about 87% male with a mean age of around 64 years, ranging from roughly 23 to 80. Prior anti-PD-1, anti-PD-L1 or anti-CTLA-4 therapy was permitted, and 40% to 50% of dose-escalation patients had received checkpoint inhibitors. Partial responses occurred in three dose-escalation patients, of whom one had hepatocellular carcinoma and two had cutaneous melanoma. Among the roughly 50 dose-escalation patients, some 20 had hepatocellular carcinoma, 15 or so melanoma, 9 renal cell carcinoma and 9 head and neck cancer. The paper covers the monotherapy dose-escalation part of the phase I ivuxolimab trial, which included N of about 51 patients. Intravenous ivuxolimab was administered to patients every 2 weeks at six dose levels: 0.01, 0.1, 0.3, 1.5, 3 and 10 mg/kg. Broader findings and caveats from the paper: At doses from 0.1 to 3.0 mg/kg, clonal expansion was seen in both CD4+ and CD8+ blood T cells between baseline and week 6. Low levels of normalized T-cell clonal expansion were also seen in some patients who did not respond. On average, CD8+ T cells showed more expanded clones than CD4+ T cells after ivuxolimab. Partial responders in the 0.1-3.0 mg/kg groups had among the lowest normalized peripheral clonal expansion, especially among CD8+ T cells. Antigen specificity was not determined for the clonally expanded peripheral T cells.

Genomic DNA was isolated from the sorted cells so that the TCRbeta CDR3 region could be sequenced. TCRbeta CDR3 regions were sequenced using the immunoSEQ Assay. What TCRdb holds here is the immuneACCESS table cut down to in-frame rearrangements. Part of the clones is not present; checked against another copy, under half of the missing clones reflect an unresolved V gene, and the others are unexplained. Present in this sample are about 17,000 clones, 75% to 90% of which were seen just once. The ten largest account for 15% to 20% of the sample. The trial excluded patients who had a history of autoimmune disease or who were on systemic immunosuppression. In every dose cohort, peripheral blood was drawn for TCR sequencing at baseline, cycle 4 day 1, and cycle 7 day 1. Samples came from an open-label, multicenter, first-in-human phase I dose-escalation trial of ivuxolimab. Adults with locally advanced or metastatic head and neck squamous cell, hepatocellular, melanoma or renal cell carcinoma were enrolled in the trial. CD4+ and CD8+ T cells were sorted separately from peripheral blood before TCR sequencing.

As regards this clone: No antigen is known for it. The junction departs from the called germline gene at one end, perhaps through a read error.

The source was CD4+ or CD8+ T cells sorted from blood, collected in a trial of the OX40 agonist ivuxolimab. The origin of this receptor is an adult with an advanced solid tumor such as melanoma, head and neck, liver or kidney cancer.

The CDR3 here reads CASRLGGGYTEAFF. Here is the DNA: TGTGCCAGCAGATTAGGGGGGGGTTACACTGAAGCTTTCTTT. The sequence joins TRBV7-2 to TRBJ1-1; the D region possibly corresponds to TRBD1 (6 bases align). The CDR1 and CDR2 encoded by the germline V gene are SGHTA and FQGNSA. From cysteine to phenylalanine, the CDR3 is 14 amino acids long. Only the CDR3 part of the read is kept: 42 bases, read in frame from the first base.